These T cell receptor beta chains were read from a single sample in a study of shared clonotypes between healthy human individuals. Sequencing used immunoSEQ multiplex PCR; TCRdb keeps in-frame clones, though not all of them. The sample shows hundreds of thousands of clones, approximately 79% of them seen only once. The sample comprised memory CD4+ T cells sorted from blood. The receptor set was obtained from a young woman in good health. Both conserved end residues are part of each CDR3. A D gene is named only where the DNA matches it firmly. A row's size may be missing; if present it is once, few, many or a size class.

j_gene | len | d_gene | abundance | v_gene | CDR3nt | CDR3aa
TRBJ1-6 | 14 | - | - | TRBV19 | TGTGCCAGTAGTATTGGTCAGGTTAATTCACCCCTCCACTTT | CASSIGQVNSPLHF
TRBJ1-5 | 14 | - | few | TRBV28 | TGTGCCAGCAGTTTAAGCGTTCGATTTCAGCCCCAGCATTTT | CASSLSVRFQPQHF
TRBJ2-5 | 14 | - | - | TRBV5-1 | TGCGCCAGCAGTAAGCTCCCGGGTTTCGAGACCCAGTACTTC | CASSKLPGFETQYF
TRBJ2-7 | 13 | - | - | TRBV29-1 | TGCAGCGTTGCTATACTAGGGTCCTACGAGCAGTACTTC | CSVAILGSYEQYF
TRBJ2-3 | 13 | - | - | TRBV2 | TGTGCCAGCAGTGTCAGGCACACAGATACGCAGTATTTT | CASSVRHTDTQYF
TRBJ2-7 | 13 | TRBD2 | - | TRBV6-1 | TGTGCCAGCAGTCCACTCGGGACTACTAAGCAGTACTTC | CASSPLGTTKQYF
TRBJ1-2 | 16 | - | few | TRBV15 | TGTGCCACCAGCAGAACGGGACGGGGGCCTAACTATGGCTACACCTTC | CATSRTGRGPNYGYTF
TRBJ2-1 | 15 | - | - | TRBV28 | TGTGCCAGCCCCTCCGAAGGGAGAACGAGCAATGAGCAGTTCTTC | CASPSEGRTSNEQFF
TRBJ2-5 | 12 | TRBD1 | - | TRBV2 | TGTGCCGGACGGACAGGGGAGGAGACCCAGTACTTC | CAGRTGEETQYF
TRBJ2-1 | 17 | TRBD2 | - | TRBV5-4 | TGTGCCAGCAGCCCTATGTCCGGGACTAGCGGGGGGAATGAGCAGTTCTTC | CASSPMSGTSGGNEQFF
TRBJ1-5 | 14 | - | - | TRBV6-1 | TGTGCCAGCAGACTCGACAGGTGGGGGGAGCCCCAGCATTTT | CASRLDRWGEPQHF
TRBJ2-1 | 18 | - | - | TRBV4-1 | TGCGCCAGCAGTCCAGAGAAAGGACAGCCGAGCTCCTACAATGAGCAGTTCTTC | CASSPEKGQPSSYNEQFF
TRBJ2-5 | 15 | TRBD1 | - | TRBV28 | TGTGCCAGCAGTTTCGGACAGGGGGCAACAGAGACCCAGTACTTC | CASSFGQGATETQYF
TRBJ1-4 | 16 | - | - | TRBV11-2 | TGTGCCAGCAGCTTAAGTTCGGGCAGGGGCTCTGAAAAACTGTTTTTT | CASSLSSGRGSEKLFF
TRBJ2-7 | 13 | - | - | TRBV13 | TGTGCCAGCAGACAACAGGTTGACTACGAGCAGTACTTC | CASRQQVDYEQYF
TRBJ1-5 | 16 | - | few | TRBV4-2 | TGTGCCAGCAGCCAAGAATCCGGACCCGGGGGACAGCCCCAGCATTTT | CASSQESGPGGQPQHF
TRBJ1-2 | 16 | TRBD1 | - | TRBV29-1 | TGCAGCGTTAACGTCGGTCGGGCAGGGGGAAACTATGGCTACACCTTC | CSVNVGRAGGNYGYTF
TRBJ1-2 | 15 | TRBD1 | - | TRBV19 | TGTGCCAGTAGGGAGGGGGACAGCCAACTCAATGGCTACACCTTC | CASREGDSQLNGYTF
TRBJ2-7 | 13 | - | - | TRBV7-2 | TGTGCCAGCAGCATGACTAGATCCTACGAGCAGTACTTC | CASSMTRSYEQYF
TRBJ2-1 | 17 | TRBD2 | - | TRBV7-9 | TGTGCCAGCAGCTCCCCGGGACTAGCGGGAGGGGTCAATGAGCAGTTCTTC | CASSSPGLAGGVNEQFF
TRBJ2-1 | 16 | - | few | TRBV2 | TGTGCCAGCAGTCGACAAAGCCGGGACGTACACAATGAGCAGTTCTTC | CASSRQSRDVHNEQFF
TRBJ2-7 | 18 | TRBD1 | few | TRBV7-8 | TGTGCCAGCAGCTTCCCACTTTACCGACAGGGGCGGACCTACGAGCAGTACTTC | CASSFPLYRQGRTYEQYF
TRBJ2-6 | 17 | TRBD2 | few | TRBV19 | TGTGCCACCGACGGGGGGGGCGCCCACTCTGGGGCCAACGTCCTGACTTTC | CATDGGGAHSGANVLTF
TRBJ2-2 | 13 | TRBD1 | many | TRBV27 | TGTGCCAGCAGAGGGACAGGGACCGGGGAGCTGTTTTTT | CASRGTGTGELFF
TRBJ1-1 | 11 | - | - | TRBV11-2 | TGTGCCAGCAGCCCCTTGAGGGAGGCTTTCTTT | CASSPLREAFF
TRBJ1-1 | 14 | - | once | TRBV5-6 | TGTGCCAGCAGCTTGGGGTTTGGGAACACTGAAGCTTTCTTT | CASSLGFGNTEAFF
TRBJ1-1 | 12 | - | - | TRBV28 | TGTGCCAGCAGTTTATTTGGGGCGAAAGCTTTCTTT | CASSLFGAKAFF
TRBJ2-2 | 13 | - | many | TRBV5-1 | TGCGCCAGCAGCTATGGCCAGACCGGGGAGCTGTTTTTT | CASSYGQTGELFF
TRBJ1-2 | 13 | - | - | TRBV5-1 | TGCGCCAGCAGCTGGGCGCAAGACTATGGCTACACCTTC | CASSWAQDYGYTF
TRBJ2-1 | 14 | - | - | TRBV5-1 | TGCGCCAGCAGCCAGGACTTCTCCTACAATGAGCAGTTCTTC | CASSQDFSYNEQFF
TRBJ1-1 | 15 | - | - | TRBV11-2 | TGTGCCAGCAGCCAAGATGGTCCCATAAGATCCGAAGCTTTCTTT | CASSQDGPIRSEAFF
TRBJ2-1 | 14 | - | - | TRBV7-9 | TGTGCCAGCAGCTTAGCGTATAGCTCCAATGAGCAGTTCTTC | CASSLAYSSNEQFF
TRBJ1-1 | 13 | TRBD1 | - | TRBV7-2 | TGTGCCAGCAGCCCGGGACAGGCCAGTGAAGCTTTCTTT | CASSPGQASEAFF
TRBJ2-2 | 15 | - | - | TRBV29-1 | TGCAGCGTTGAAGGCTCGGCGGGATCGGCCGGGGAGCTGTTTTTT | CSVEGSAGSAGELFF
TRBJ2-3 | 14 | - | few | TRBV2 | TGTGCCATCCTTAGGGGGGCGCGGGGCGATACGCAGTATTTT | CAILRGARGDTQYF
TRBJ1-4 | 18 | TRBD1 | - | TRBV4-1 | TGCGCCAGCAGCCAAGGGCAAGCTAGGGACAGCAAAAATGAAAAACTGTTTTTT | CASSQGQARDSKNEKLFF
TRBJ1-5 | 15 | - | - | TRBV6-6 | TGTGCCAGCAGTTACTCGAGCGGGGCCAATCAGCCCCAGCATTTT | CASSYSSGANQPQHF
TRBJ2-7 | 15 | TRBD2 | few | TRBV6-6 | TGTGCCAGCAGTCGCCCCATAGCGGGAGAGGGCGAGCAGTACTTC | CASSRPIAGEGEQYF
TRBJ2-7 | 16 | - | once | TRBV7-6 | TGTGCCAGCAGCTTAAGGGGCGGCGGCAATTCCTACGAGCAGTACTTC | CASSLRGGGNSYEQYF
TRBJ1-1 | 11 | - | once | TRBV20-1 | TGCAGTGTAGAACAGAACACTGAAGCTTTCTTT | CSVEQNTEAFF
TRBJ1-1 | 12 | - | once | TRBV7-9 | TGTGCCAGCAGCTTGCCGGGCACTGAAGCTTTCTTT | CASSLPGTEAFF
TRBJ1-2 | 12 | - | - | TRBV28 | TGTGCCAGCACCAAAAGCGTATATGGCTACACCTTC | CASTKSVYGYTF
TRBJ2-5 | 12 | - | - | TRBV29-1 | TGCAGCGCCCGGACGGGGCAAGAGACCCAGTACTTC | CSARTGQETQYF
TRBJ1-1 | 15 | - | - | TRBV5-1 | TGCGCCAGCAGCACGGGGATAATAAGCGGCCCTGAAGCTTTCTTT | CASSTGIISGPEAFF
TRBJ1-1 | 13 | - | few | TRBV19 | TGTGCCAGTACCTTCATTGGAGGGACTGAAGCTTTCTTT | CASTFIGGTEAFF
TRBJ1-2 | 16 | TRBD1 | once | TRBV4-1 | TGCGCCAGCAGCCAGGGGACAGGGTTCGCTAACTATGGCTACACCTTC | CASSQGTGFANYGYTF
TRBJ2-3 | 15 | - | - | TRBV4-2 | TGTGCCAGCAGCCAAGATGGGGCGGAGACAGATACGCAGTATTTT | CASSQDGAETDTQYF
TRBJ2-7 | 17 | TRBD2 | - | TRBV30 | TGTGCCTGGAGTGTATGGTTCGGGGGGAACCTCCCCTACGAGCAGTACTTC | CAWSVWFGGNLPYEQYF
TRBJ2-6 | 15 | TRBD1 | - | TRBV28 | TGTGCCAGCAGTTATACAGGGGCTGGGGCCAACGTCCTGACTTTC | CASSYTGAGANVLTF
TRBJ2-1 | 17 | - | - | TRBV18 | TGTGCCAGCTCACCGCCGCTAGGGGGAGGAGAGAACAATGAGCAGTTCTTC | CASSPPLGGGENNEQFF
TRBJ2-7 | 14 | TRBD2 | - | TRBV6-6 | TGTGCCAGCAGACAAGCGGGAAACTCCTACGAGCAGTACTTC | CASRQAGNSYEQYF
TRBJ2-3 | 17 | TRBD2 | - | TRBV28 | TGTGCCAGCAGTCCACCCCGGGCGGGAGGGCCAACAGATACGCAGTATTTT | CASSPPRAGGPTDTQYF
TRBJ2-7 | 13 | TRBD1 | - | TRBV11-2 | TGTGCCAGCAGCCCTCTCAGGGGGTACGAGCAGTACTTC | CASSPLRGYEQYF